These 10 T cell receptor beta chains originate from one sample sequenced in a study of CD4 and CD8 cells across lung adenocarcinoma regions. In TCRdb, the PCR reads were re-called with MiXCR into one record per CDR3 protein. The sample has around 18,000 distinct CDR3 sequences, roughly half seen once. Sequenced material: CD8+ T cells from the center of a lung tumor. Every receptor here comes from a female donor with lung adenocarcinoma. The CD4 and CD8 labels of this study may be unreliable.

This clonotype was counted a single time. A read error may explain this, as a much larger clone is one base away. This chain connects TRBV6-1 to TRBJ2-1; no firm D call. The V end lost 7 bases, the J end lost 13 bases, and 26 bases lay between the germline ends. There are 15 residues in the CDR3. CDR1 and CDR2 from the germline V gene are MNHNS and SASEGT. For the CDR3, the DNA is TGTGCCAGCATCCCCTTTGCGAGCTACCAAGAGACCCAGTTCTTC. Translated, it gives CASIPFASYQETQFF.

This clonotype was recorded many times. The DNA of the CDR3 is TGTGCCAGCAGTCGCAGATTCGCTGGGGCCAACGTCCTGACTTTC. As protein: CASSRRFAGANVLTF. The V call is TRBV14, the J call TRBJ2-6, with unresolved D. In germline, CDR1 is SGHDN, CDR2 FVKESK. The CDR3 loop spans 15 amino acids. V was pared by 6 bases and J by 2 bases, with 11 bases between. Complete variable domain (other parts from reference TRBV14 and TRBJ2-6): EAGVTQFPSHSVIEKGQTVTLRCDPISGHDNLYWYRRVMGKEIKFLLHFVKESKQDESGMPNNRFLAERTGGTYSTLKVQPAELEDSGVYFCASSRRFAGANVLTFGAGSRLTVL.

This clonotype was recorded once. One end of the junction fails to match germline, which may point to a read error. The V gene is TRBV10-3, the J gene TRBJ2-3; D gene uncertain. Germline V CDR1 and CDR2: ENHRY, SYGVKD. There are 13 residues in the CDR3. The CDR3 DNA reads as TGTGCCACGGGTTTGGCAATTACAGATACGCAGTACTTT. Translated, it gives CATGLAITDTQYF.

Regarding this clonotype: Since the CDR3 does not end with the conserved phenylalanine or tryptophan, this likely comes from a read error. No DNA is shown, since the ends of the CDR3 on it are uncertain; the CDR3 is the one TCRdb lists. The chain is built from TRBV6-1 and TRBJ2-1. CDR1 MNHNS and CDR2 SASEGT come from the germline V gene. The CDR3 length equals 11 residues, ends included. Here the CDR3 reads CASSEAHTQFS.

Details on this clonotype: The junction departs from germline at one end; a sequencing error may be responsible. The chain recombines TRBV10-3 with TRBJ2-3; D possibly corresponds to TRBD2 (6 bases). Germline CDR1 reads ENHRY; CDR2 reads SYGVKD. The CDR3 has 16 residues. The CDR3 DNA sequence: TGTGCCATCAGCGCTTCGGGGCGGGGAGCCAAAAACACGCAGTACTTT. It specifies CAISASGRGAKNTQYF.

This clonotype was counted a few times. Germline and junction disagree at one end, which may indicate a read error. The chain is built from TRBV10-2 and TRBJ2-5; TRBD2 is a possible D gene (5 bases). The CDR3 runs to 16 residues. Germline V lookup: CDR1 WSHSY, CDR2 SAAADI. The CDR3 bases are TGCGCCAGCAGGGCGACTGGCGGGCGTGACACAGATACGCAGTATTTC. Amino acid sequence: CASRATGGRDTDTQYF.

This clonotype occurred many times. This chain uses TRBV12-3 or TRBV12-4 with TRBJ2-5; D may match TRBD1 or TRBD2 (5 bases each). The J call may be in error: the DNA end matches TRBJ2-7 better. CDR3 length: 13 residues. The CDR3 loop is CASKRDGIYEQYF. CDR3 nucleotides: TGTGCCAGCAAACGGGACGGGATCTACGAGCAGTACTTC.

Worth noting for this clonotype: The junction differs from germline at one of its ends, possibly a read error. In nucleotides, the CDR3 is TGTGCTAGCAGAGAGTCGGCTAGCGGGAGGGAAGAGACCCAGTACTTC. Its protein is CASRESASGREETQYF. The genes are TRBV6-1 and TRBJ2-5, with 12 bases matching TRBD2. This CDR3 has 16 residues. Germline loops: CDR1 MNHNS, CDR2 SASEGT.

J is TRBJ2-2 and V is TRBV11-2, with D hard to call. Trimming stripped 1 base from V and 0 bases from J, with 6 bases between. The CDR3 is 15 amino acids. Germline V CDR1 and CDR2: SGHAT, FQNNGV. The CDR3 protein is CASSLAGSNTGELFF. The CDR3 nucleotides read TGTGCCAGCAGCTTAGCTGGGTCGAACACCGGGGAGCTGTTTTTT.

The chain is built from TRBV5-1 and TRBJ2-1, with D unclear. The J call may not be correct, given that the DNA end is closer to TRBJ2-5. CDR1 is SGHRS, CDR2 YFSETQ, per germline. CDR3 length equals 13 residues. The CDR3 coding sequence is TGCGCCAGCAGCTTGAATAGACGGGAGACCCAGTACTTC. This encodes CASSLNRRETQYF.